Sequencing of this TCR beta chain was carried out in a study of T-cell reconstitution after alpha-beta-depleted transplantation in children. Overall study findings and caveats: It was reported that alpha-beta T cells came from several hundred expanded graft clones (about two months after transplant). Some patients' high day-60 TCRbeta diversity was attributed to recipient cells surviving conditioning. Most T-cell counts and diversity one year after the transplant came from T cells that were newly produced.

The germline V gene encodes CDR1 SGHRS and CDR2 YFSETQ. V lost 0 bases to trimming and J lost 3 bases; unmatched junction nucleotides: 6. The CDR3 consists of 15 residues. Unique molecular identifiers were built into the TCRbeta library. Each CDR3 protein gets one entry after TCRdb re-called the PCR reads with MiXCR. Of hundreds of thousands of distinct CDR3 sequences in the sample, roughly a tenth are singletons; the top ten hold around 2.2%. This clonotype was counted a single time. Its antigen remains unidentified. One base away lies a much larger clone, so this may be a sequencing read error. The chain carries TRBV5-1 and TRBJ2-7, with 7 bases fitting TRBD2. This specimen was PBMCs, taken before TCRalphabeta/CD19-depleted stem cell transplant. The TCR was taken from a child aged 2-15 years with inherited bone marrow failure, due to receive a stem cell transplant. In nucleotides, the CDR3 is TGCGCCAGCAGCTTGGCGGGAGGTCATAACTACGAGCAGTACTTC. It translates to CASSLAGGHNYEQYF.